The 9 T cell receptor beta chains below come from one sample, sequenced in a study of T cell changes during pregnancy in multiple sclerosis. Some clones are missing from TCRdb's copy, which holds only in-frame ones; the method was immunoSEQ multiplex PCR. The table includes about 67,000 clones, roughly 90% detected once. This specimen consisted of peripheral blood, obtained in the second trimester of pregnancy. The receptor set was obtained from a female donor in good health, enrolled as a control in a pregnancy study.

The chain links TRBV2 to TRBJ1-1; D is ambiguous. Between the trimmed V and J ends, which lost 4 bases and 5 bases, there was a span of 5 bases. This CDR3 region has 11 residues. CDR1 SNHLY and CDR2 FYNNEI come from the germline V gene. The CDR3 sequence: CASSVQTEAFF. The DNA of the CDR3 is TGTGCCAGCAGTGTACAGACTGAAGCTTTCTTT.

The gene calls are TRBV6-4 and TRBJ2-7; D gene unclear. Germline CDR1 MRHNA, CDR2 SNTAGT. The CDR3 extends over 10 amino acids. Trimming cost V 6 bases and J 3 bases, with 3 bases left between them. The CDR3 protein is CASSLYEQYF. DNA of the CDR3: TGTGCCAGCAGCCTCTACGAGCAGTACTTC.

The chain joins TRBV11-2 to TRBJ2-7; 7 positions agree with TRBD2. The CDR3 has 14 amino acids. Germline CDR1 SGHAT, CDR2 FQNNGV. The V segment lost 3 bases and the J segment 6 bases; nucleotides outside the gene matches: 8. The CDR3 region is CASSFGPASGEQYF. Written as DNA, the CDR3 is TGTGCCAGCAGCTTCGGACCGGCTAGCGGCGAGCAGTACTTC. The full variable domain, in which reference TRBV11-2 and TRBJ2-7 provide the parts outside the CDR3, is EAGVAQSPRYKIIEKRQSVAFWCNPISGHATLYWYQQILGQGPKLLIQFQNNGVVDDSQLPKDRFSAERLKGVDSTLKIQPAKLEDSAVYLCASSFGPASGEQYFGPGTRLTVT.

This chain uses TRBV28 with TRBJ2-7, with D possibly TRBD1 on 6 matching bases. The ends were cut back, 3 bases at V and 4 bases at J, with 10 bases in the middle. The CDR3 contains 13 residues. The germline gives CDR1 MDHEN, CDR2 SYDVKM. The CDR3 loop reads CASSFGDTYEQYF. CDR3 DNA sequence: TGTGCCAGCAGTTTTGGGGACACTTACGAGCAGTACTTC.

The chain couples TRBV29-1 to TRBJ1-1; D gene ambiguous. With 4 bases removed from V and 2 bases from J, the gap between germline ends came to 11 bases. This CDR3 has 13 residues. The germline gives CDR1 SQVTM, CDR2 ANQGSEA. In nucleotides, the CDR3 is TGCAGCGTTGCGTGGCAGGCCAACACTGAAGCTTTCTTT. It yields the protein CSVAWQANTEAFF. Full variable domain (rest looked up from reference TRBV29-1 and TRBJ1-1): SAVISQKPSRDICQRGTSLTIQCQVDSQVTMMFWYRQQPGQSLTLIATANQGSEATYESGFVIDKFPISRPNLTFSTLTVSNMSPEDSSIYLCSVAWQANTEAFFGQGTRLTVV.

The V gene is TRBV18, the J gene TRBJ1-2; D gene uncertain. Trimming left V 2 bases short and J 1 base short, with 14 bases between. The CDR3 contains 16 residues. The germline CDR1 and CDR2 sequences are KGHSH and LQKENI. Written as DNA, the CDR3 is TGTGCCAGCTCACCAGTCGCGGGGAGCGGTAACTATGGCTACACCTTC. Its translation is CASSPVAGSGNYGYTF.

With respect to this clone: A junction end diverges from the germline sequence, so it may reflect a read error. J is TRBJ2-7 and V is TRBV4-1, with a possible D match to TRBD1 (7 bases). The germline V gene has CDR1 MGHRA and CDR2 YSYEKL. The CDR3 is 16 amino acids. The CDR3 loop is CASSQPGGTAPYVQYF. The CDR3 DNA reads TGCGCCAGCAGCCAACCTGGAGGGACAGCCCCCTACGTGCAGTACTTC.

This chain connects TRBV25-1 to TRBJ1-5; D gene unclear. The CDR3 length is 12 residues. Trimming took off 3 bases at V and 5 bases at J, with 5 bases between the two ends. CDR1 MGHDK and CDR2 SYGVNS come from the germline V gene. The CDR3 loop is CASSETYQPQHF. The CDR3 coding sequence is TGTGCCAGCAGTGAGACATATCAGCCCCAGCATTTT. Complete variable domain (other parts from reference TRBV25-1 and TRBJ1-5): EADIYQTPRYLVIGTGKKITLECSQTMGHDKMYWYQQDPGMELHLIHYSYGVNSTEKGDLSSESTVSRIRTEHFPLTLESARPSHTSQYLCASSETYQPQHFGDGTRLSIL.

This chain connects TRBV7-3 to TRBJ2-1; 8 nucleotides line up with TRBD2. The CDR3 covers 16 residues. V lost 6 bases and J lost 0; bases outside the gene matches: 7. CDR1 and CDR2 from the germline V gene are SGHTA and FQGTGA. The CDR3 protein is CASRYYTSGSYNEQFF. CDR3 in DNA: TGTGCCAGCAGGTATTACACTAGCGGCTCCTACAATGAGCAGTTCTTC.